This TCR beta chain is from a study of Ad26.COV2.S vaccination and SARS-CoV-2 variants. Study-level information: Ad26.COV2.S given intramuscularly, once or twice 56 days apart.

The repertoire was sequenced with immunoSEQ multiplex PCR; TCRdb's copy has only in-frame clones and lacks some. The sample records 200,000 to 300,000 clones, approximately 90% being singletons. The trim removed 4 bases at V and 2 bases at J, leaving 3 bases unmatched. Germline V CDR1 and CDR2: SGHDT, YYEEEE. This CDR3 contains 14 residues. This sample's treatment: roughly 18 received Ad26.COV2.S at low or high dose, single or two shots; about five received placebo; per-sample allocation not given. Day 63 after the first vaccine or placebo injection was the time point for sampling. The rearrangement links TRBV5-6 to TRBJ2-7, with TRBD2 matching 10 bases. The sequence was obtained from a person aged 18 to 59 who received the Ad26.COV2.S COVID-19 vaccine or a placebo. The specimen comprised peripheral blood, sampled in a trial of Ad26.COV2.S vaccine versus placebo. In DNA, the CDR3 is TGTGCCAGCAGCCCCGGACTAGCGGCCTACGAGCAGTACTTC. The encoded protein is CASSPGLAAYEQYF.